The sequence of this TCR beta chain was determined in a study of shared clonotypes between healthy human individuals. Regarding the study as a whole: Tissue TCR repertoires likely differ from these blood-only repertoires. Clonotype sharing levels among donors were expected to vary with sequencing depth.

Deep level was the assay's run setting. In the original workflow: Junction-only sequences produced by ImmunoSEQ had no quality scores, so filtering differed. Profiling relied on immunoSEQ multiplex PCR, and the TCRdb table lists in-frame clones only, not all of them. V and J calls and clone size are given by that table; D and trimming were obtained from the DNA. The repertoire has under 1 million clones, around 96% of them found once; the top ten carry less than 0.25%. The V gene lost 6 bases and the J gene lost 6 bases, with 9 bases spanning the gap. CDR3 size: 11 residues. Germline loops: CDR1 LNHDA, CDR2 SQIVND (reference sequence). As to this clone: Antigen: not known.

Naive CD8 isolation took CD45RO-negative cells positively selected for CCR7 and excluded terminally differentiated effector memory CD45RA+ cells. Sequencing was performed on naive CD8+ T cells sorted from blood. This TCR came from a man aged 25-45 years in good health. The chain recombines TRBV19 with TRBJ2-7; possible D gene TRBD2, 6 bases. The CDR3 DNA is TGTGCCAGTAGCTCGGGGGTCGAGCAGTACTTC. It codes for CASSSGVEQYF.